This entry concerns a single T cell receptor beta chain. These data are taken from a study of blood T cell repertoires in COVID-19. Study-level background: In each case, the material was cDNA or gDNA derived from T cells, B-cell-depleted T cells, or PBMCs.

Using immunoSEQ multiplex PCR, the repertoire was profiled, and TCRdb retains in-frame clones only, with some absent. The sample has roughly 27,000 clones, more than 75% seen once. This CDR3 is built from 14 residues. V lost 5 bases to trimming and J lost 8 bases; unmatched junction nucleotides: 6. The V gene's germline CDR1 is MNHEY and CDR2 SMNVEV (reference sequence). The genes are TRBV27 and TRBJ2-1; 10 bases line up with TRBD1. The sequencing input was peripheral blood. The TCR was taken from a human donor in a cohort sampled during active COVID-19. CDR3 residues: CASSDRGPGDEQFF. The CDR3 nucleotides are TGTGCCAGCAGTGACAGGGGGCCTGGGGATGAGCAGTTCTTC.